The source of this T cell receptor beta chain is a study of cytomegalovirus exposure and HLA in healthy donors. Germline V gene lookup returns CDR1 MDHEN and CDR2 SYDVKM. CDR3 length equals 16 residues. Trimming removed 3 bases from V and 4 bases from J; junction bases left unmatched: 7. The assay was immunoSEQ multiplex PCR, and TCRdb's table has in-frame clones only and misses some. The data hold about 130,000 clones, with roughly 89% observed a single time. Among the 120 subjects of the validation cohort, separate from the 666-subject first cohort, were the donors. This clone showed up just once. The genes are TRBV28 and TRBJ2-3; TRBD2 matches at 10 bases. Sequencing was performed on PBMCs. The receptor was isolated from a young man in good health and CMV-seronegative. CDR3 amino acids: CASSLTAGGLADTQYF. In nucleotides, the CDR3 is TGTGCCAGCAGTTTGACAGCGGGGGGGCTTGCAGATACGCAGTATTTT.